This is a list of T cell receptor beta chains from one sample in a study of regulatory T cells in long-lasting Graves disease. TCRdb passed the multiplex PCR reads through MiXCR, listing each CDR3 protein once. The repertoire consists of over 450,000 distinct CDR3 sequences, with about 12% occurring once and the leading ten covering 8% to 10%. This same sample was also taken into another study, of T cells in Graves' hyperthyroidism and ophthalmopathy.

This sample comprised peripheral blood mononuclear cells (PBMCs), obtained at new diagnosis, from a patient treated with antithyroid drugs. The receptors originated from a woman under 40 with Graves disease. Each CDR3 is given with its conserved first and last residue. Fields, in order: V gene, J gene, D gene, clone size, CDR3 DNA, CDR3 protein. The D gene is left open where the match is weak. Clone size is given for some rows only: seen once, a few or many times, or a class if the clone is expanded.

>TRBV20-1|TRBJ1-1|TRBD1|few
TGCAGTGCTGGGGGACAGGGAGGGGTAGCTTTCTTT
CSAGGQGGVAFF
>TRBV28|TRBJ2-4|-|many
TGTGCCAGCAGGGAAGGGGGGGAGAACATTCAGTACTTC
CASREGGENIQYF
>TRBV11-2|TRBJ1-2|-|many
TGTGCCAGCAGCTTAGGGGCGGGGGGGCCTGGCTACACCTTC
CASSLGAGGPGYTF
>TRBV27|TRBJ2-7|-|-
TGTGCCAGCAGTTTATCCCGGGGCGCCCCTCTCTACGAGCAGTACTTC
CASSLSRGAPLYEQYF
>TRBV13|TRBJ1-5|-|many
TGTGCCAGCAGCTTCAGGCAAGAAAAGGATCAGCCCCAGCATTTT
CASSFRQEKDQPQHF
>TRBV18|TRBJ2-5|-|many
TGTGCCAGCTCACCGTCCCTTAGGGTTGAGACCCAGTACTTC
CASSPSLRVETQYF
>TRBV5-1|TRBJ1-2|-|few
TGCGCCAGCAGCTTGGGGGACGGACGATATGGCTACACCTTC
CASSLGDGRYGYTF
>TRBV28|TRBJ2-7|-|many
TGTGCCAGCAGTCTGCCCTGGTACGAGCAGTACTTC
CASSLPWYEQYF
>TRBV10-1|TRBJ2-1|-|-
TGCGCCAGCAGTGCCGGGACCGTGGTCGATGAGCAGTTCTTC
CASSAGTVVDEQFF
>TRBV6-1|TRBJ2-2|TRBD1|-
TGTGCCAGCAGACCGGGACAGGGGGTCAAAACCGGGGAGCTGTTTTTT
CASRPGQGVKTGELFF
>TRBV9|TRBJ2-3|-|few
TGTGCCAGCAGCGTATCGGGCACAGGGTCCCCCACAGATACGCAGTATTTT
CASSVSGTGSPTDTQYF
>TRBV28|TRBJ2-5|-|many
TGTGCCAGCAGCGGTTATGGATGGGGAGAGACCCAGTACTTC
CASSGYGWGETQYF
>TRBV28|TRBJ2-7|TRBD1|few
TGTGCCAGCAGCTTCGGACAGGGGATCTCCTACGAGCAGTACTTC
CASSFGQGISYEQYF
>TRBV11-3|TRBJ2-1|TRBD2|many
TGTGCCAGCAGCTTAGCCCTACTAGCGGGAGGGTACAATGAGCAGTTCTTC
CASSLALLAGGYNEQFF
>TRBV2|TRBJ2-2|-|few
TGTGCCAGCAGTGTCTGGGGCACCGGGGAGCTGTTTTTT
CASSVWGTGELFF
>TRBV12-3/TRBV12-4|TRBJ1-2|TRBD1|many
TGTGCCAGCAGTTTAAGGGACAGTCGCCTCTATGGCTACACCTTC
CASSLRDSRLYGYTF
>TRBV29-1|TRBJ2-7|TRBD2|-
TGCAGCGTTGAAGCCCAGGGCTGGCGGGAGGGCACCTACGAGCAGTACTTC
CSVEAQGWREGTYEQYF
>TRBV15|TRBJ1-1|-|many
TGTGCCACCAGCAGAGCAGGGGCTCGCACTGAAGCTTTCTTT
CATSRAGARTEAFF
>TRBV7-3|TRBJ2-1|TRBD2|many
TGTGCCAGCAGCTTTGCGGGGGCCTACAATGAGCAGTTCTTC
CASSFAGAYNEQFF
>TRBV7-9|TRBJ2-2|-|many
TGTGCCAGCAGCTTAGTGTCCGTTGTCACCGGGGAGCTGTTTTTT
CASSLVSVVTGELFF
>TRBV11-1|TRBJ2-3|-|-
TGTGCCAGCAGCCATGGGGGCACCGGAGGGACAGATACGCAGTATTTT
CASSHGGTGGTDTQYF
>TRBV14|TRBJ2-7|TRBD1|many
TGTGCCAGCAGCCAAGGGCGATGGGAGGACAGGGGAATCTACGAGCAGTACTTC
CASSQGRWEDRGIYEQYF
>TRBV7-9|TRBJ2-7|TRBD2|-
TGTGCCAGCAGTCCCAGACTAGCGGGAGTTGTCTACGAGCAGTACTTC
CASSPRLAGVVYEQYF
>TRBV4-1|TRBJ1-3|TRBD1|many
TGCGCCAGCAGCCGCGAGACAGGGACCACCATATATTTT
CASSRETGTTIYF
>TRBV10-2|TRBJ2-1|-|many
TGCGCCAGCAGCGCCCGGGACAACCTTCGGCATGAGCAGTTCTTC
CASSARDNLRHEQFF
>TRBV28|TRBJ1-5|TRBD1|many
TGTGCCAGCAGGCAAAATCAGGGGGTATATCAGCCCCAGCATTTT
CASRQNQGVYQPQHF
>TRBV4-1|TRBJ2-4|-|few
TGCGCCAGCAGCCCGGGATTAGGCCAAACTCCAGGGAACATTCAGTACTTC
CASSPGLGQTPGNIQYF
>TRBV7-9|TRBJ1-4|-|many
TGTGCCAGCAGCCTAACAGGGATGGGTAATGAAAAACTGTTTTTT
CASSLTGMGNEKLFF
>TRBV29-1|TRBJ2-7|-|many
TGCAGCGTTGCCAGAGACAGGGACTTCCACGAGCAGTACTTC
CSVARDRDFHEQYF
>TRBV24-1|TRBJ2-7|-|many
TGTGCCACCAGTGATTTGCTCCGAGAGCAGTACTTC
CATSDLLREQYF
>TRBV19|TRBJ2-1|TRBD2|-
TGTGCCAGTAGTATAAGCGGGATGAGGAATGAGCAGTTCTTC
CASSISGMRNEQFF
>TRBV4-1|TRBJ2-5|TRBD1|many
TGCGCCAGCAGCCAAGATAAAAGGACAGGGAGATTCCAAGAGACCCAGTACTTC
CASSQDKRTGRFQETQYF
>TRBV28|TRBJ1-5|-|few
TGTGCCAGCAGTTTCTTCCTTCAGCCCCAGCATTTT
CASSFFLQPQHF
>TRBV28|TRBJ1-2|-|few
TGTGCCAGCAGTTTCTCGGAGGGTTGGGGCTACACCTTC
CASSFSEGWGYTF
>TRBV5-1|TRBJ2-7|-|many
TGCGCCAGCAGCTTGGAAGGCTCTCGTCTACCAACCTACGAGCAGTACTTC
CASSLEGSRLPTYEQYF
>TRBV6-1|TRBJ2-7|TRBD1|many
TGTGCCAGCGCGGACAGGTTCTCCTACGAGCAGTACTTC
CASADRFSYEQYF
>TRBV20-1|TRBJ2-7|TRBD1|many
TGCAGTGCTAGACCCTCGAGAGACTGGGGCAGGGGGAACGAGCAGTACTTC
CSARPSRDWGRGNEQYF